The next 20 T cell receptor beta chains were all read from a single sample in a study of T cells after yellow fever vaccination. TCRdb passed the 5' RACE reads through MiXCR, listing each CDR3 protein once. The table has some 220,000 distinct CDR3 sequences, approximately 3.2% seen once; the top ten hold roughly 3%. Sample: CD4+ T cells sorted from PBMCs, taken 10 days after the yellow fever booster vaccination. The receptors were sampled from a man aged 18-30 years who received the YFV17D yellow fever vaccine.

Turning to this clonotype: Being one base from a much bigger clone, this may be a read error. The V call is TRBV5-1, the J call TRBJ2-4; 8 bases align to TRBD2. CDR1 and CDR2 from the germline V gene are SGHRS and YFSETQ. The CDR3 loop spans 16 amino acids. As DNA, the CDR3 is TGCGCCAGCAGCTTAGCGGGGGCCTTGGGCAAAGACATTCAGTACTTC. This codes for CASSLAGALGKDIQYF.

This clonotype has ten or more counts. This chain connects TRBV5-1 to TRBJ2-5, with a possible D match to TRBD2 (6 bases). V was pared by 3 bases and J by 4 bases, with 13 bases between. Germline-derived CDR1 and CDR2 are SGHRS and YFSETQ. There are 14 residues in the CDR3. The CDR3 here is CASSWEESAETQYF. CDR3 in DNA: TGCGCCAGCAGCTGGGAGGAATCCGCAGAGACCCAGTACTTC.

This clonotype was counted a few times. The V and J genes are TRBV20-1 and TRBJ2-1; TRBD2 matches 10 bases. The CDR3 is 12 residues long. Germline V gene sequence: CDR1 DFQATT, CDR2 SNEGSKA (reference sequence). The CDR3 region is CGGLASYNEQFF. CDR3 DNA: TGCGGGGGACTAGCGTCCTACAATGAGCAGTTCTTC.

This clonotype has at least ten counts. The chain carries TRBV12-3 or TRBV12-4 and TRBJ1-1; tentative D call: TRBD1 (6 bases). The CDR3 is 14 residues long. Trimming pared 7 bases from V and 4 bases from J, leaving 16 bases between. The CDR3 here is CASIGGALGTEAFF. The CDR3 DNA reads TGTGCCAGCATTGGGGGGGCGTTAGGCACTGAAGCTTTCTTT.

The rearrangement joins TRBV20-1 to TRBJ1-2, with 8 bases that match TRBD1. CDR1 is DFQATT and CDR2 is SNEGSKA in the germline V gene (reference sequence). The CDR3 is 13 amino acids. As DNA, the CDR3 is TGCAGCTCCGGGACAGGTGTATTAAGAGGCTACACCTTC. Residues: CSSGTGVLRGYTF.

This clonotype was recorded many times. The chain links TRBV7-9 to TRBJ2-4; TRBD1 matches at 9 bases. CDR1 SEHNR and CDR2 FQNEAQ come from the germline V gene (reference sequence). J lost 9 bases, V lost 3 bases, and 6 bases had no gene match. The CDR3 loop spans 14 amino acids. The CDR3 here is CASSFSGTGSIQYF. DNA for the CDR3: TGTGCCAGCAGCTTCTCCGGGACAGGGTCCATTCAGTACTTC.

This clonotype was recorded at least ten times. The chain carries TRBV6-5 and TRBJ1-4, with 7 bases identical to TRBD1. The V segment lost 5 bases and the J segment 1 base; nucleotides outside the gene matches: 1. Germline V gives CDR1 MNHEY, CDR2 SVGAGI. This CDR3 contains 14 residues. The CDR3 DNA sequence: TGTGCCAGCAGTCGGACAGGAACTAATGAAAAACTGTTTTTT. It is translated as CASSRTGTNEKLFF.

At least ten counts were recorded for this clonotype. The chain carries TRBV10-3 and TRBJ2-3; 9 bases match TRBD2. The J segment lost 5 bases and the V segment lost 3 bases, leaving 3 bases of the junction unmatched. The germline CDR1 and CDR2 sequences are ENHRY and SYGVKD. The CDR3 contains 14 residues. In DNA, the CDR3 is TGTGCCATCAGTGACGGCGGGGGGGGAGATACGCAGTATTTT. Amino acid sequence: CAISDGGGGDTQYF.

Ten or more counts support this clonotype. The V and J genes are TRBV7-3 and TRBJ2-1, with 8 bases identical to TRBD2. With 2 bases clipped from V and 10 bases from J, the junction kept 7 bases outside the gene matches. Germline loops: CDR1 SGHTA, CDR2 FQGTGA. This CDR3 is built from 14 residues. The DNA for the CDR3 is TGTGCCAGCAGCTTAGCGGGGGGAGTTTGGGAGCAGTTCTTC. Translated, it gives CASSLAGGVWEQFF.

A word on this clonotype: One junction end disagrees with the germline gene, perhaps due to a read error. The chain links TRBV10-3 to TRBJ2-7; D may be TRBD1 (6 bases). Looked up from germline, CDR1 is ENHRY and CDR2 is SYGVKD. This CDR3 is 14 amino acids long. CDR3 sequence: CATSGYRVNYEQYF. CDR3 nucleotides: TGTGCCACCAGTGGGTACAGGGTTAACTACGAGCAGTACTTC.

This sequence joins TRBV20-1 and TRBJ1-2, with 8 bases matching TRBD1. The CDR3 is 15 amino acids. Germline V gene data show CDR1 as DFQATT and CDR2 as SNEGSKA (reference sequence). Germline trimming cut 0 bases from V and 4 bases from J; bases unmatched to any gene: 7. CDR3: CSARDGQGAVYGYTF. DNA for the CDR3: TGCAGTGCTAGAGATGGCCAGGGGGCGGTCTATGGCTACACCTTC.

The V call is TRBV9, the J call TRBJ2-6, with D perhaps assigned TRBD1 or TRBD2 (5 bases each). CDR1 is SGDLS and CDR2 is YYNGEE in the germline V gene. Trimming took 0 bases from V and 0 from J, leaving 16 bases between them. This CDR3 comprises 19 residues. The CDR3 spells CASSVAGGWATSGANVLTF. The CDR3 DNA reads TGTGCCAGCAGCGTAGCTGGGGGATGGGCGACCTCTGGGGCCAACGTCCTGACTTTC.

The chain uses TRBV3-1 and TRBJ2-7; D assignment may be TRBD1 or TRBD2 (5 bases each). V was trimmed by 1 base and J by 3 bases, leaving 10 bases between them. Germline loops: CDR1 LGHDT, CDR2 YNNKEL (reference sequence). The CDR3 length is 14 residues. CDR3 sequence reads: CASSQGTSGYEQYF. The CDR3 DNA follows: TGTGCCAGCAGCCAAGGGACAAGCGGCTACGAGCAGTACTTC.

The gene calls are TRBV5-6 and TRBJ2-1, with unresolved D. CDR3 size: 12 residues. Germline V lookup: CDR1 SGHDT, CDR2 YYEEEE. The V gene lost 2 bases and the J gene lost 7 bases, with 7 bases spanning the gap. Here the CDR3 DNA reads TGTGCCAGCAGCTTAAATACAAATGAGCAGTTCTTC. Its protein product is CASSLNTNEQFF.

This clonotype was recorded many times. This rearrangement joins TRBV3-1 to TRBJ1-1; 7 nucleotides agree with TRBD1. CDR1 is LGHDT and CDR2 is YNNKEL in the germline V gene (reference sequence). V lost 4 bases, J lost 1 base, and 3 bases stayed unmatched. The CDR3 is 14 residues long. Written as DNA, the CDR3 is TGTGCCAGCAGCCGGGGACAGTCGAACACTGAAGCTTTCTTT. Translation: CASSRGQSNTEAFF.

The rearrangement links TRBV6-5 to TRBJ1-3; D is unclear. From germline, CDR1 is MNHEY and CDR2 SVGAGI. CDR3 length: 13 residues. V shed 2 bases and J shed 11 bases, with 13 bases lying between them. CDR3 coding DNA: TGTGCCAGCAGTTACGGGCCCTCTCGACCCATATATTTT. It yields the protein CASSYGPSRPIYF.

The chain has TRBV5-1 and TRBJ1-1; no definite D call. Germline loops: CDR1 SGHRS, CDR2 YFSETQ. V was pared by 2 bases and J by 4 bases, with 12 bases between. CDR3 length equals 14 residues. CDR3 residues: CASSLQTVGTEAFF. In DNA, the CDR3 is TGCGCCAGCAGCTTACAAACAGTCGGCACTGAAGCTTTCTTT.

This clonotype was counted only a few times. This CDR3 reads CASQSGAAGAEQYF. CDR3 DNA: TGTGCCTCCCAAAGCGGGGCCGCGGGGGCCGAGCAGTACTTC. J is TRBJ2-7 and V is TRBV19; a possible D gene is TRBD2 (7 bases). V was pared by 11 bases and J by 6 bases, with 23 bases between. The CDR3 runs 14 residues. In germline, CDR1 is LNHDA, CDR2 SQIVND (reference sequence). Full variable domain (remainder filled in from reference TRBV19 and TRBJ2-7): DGGITQSPKYLFRKEGQNVTLSCEQNLNHDAMYWYRQDPGQGLRLIYYSQIVNDFQKGDIAEGYSVSREKKESFPLTVTSAQKNPTAFYLCASQSGAAGAEQYFGPGTRLTVT.

The sample holds many counts of this clonotype. The V gene is TRBV20-1, the J gene TRBJ2-5; 9 bases agree with TRBD1. V lost 4 bases, J lost 5 bases, and 8 bases stayed unmatched. The germline CDR1 and CDR2 sequences are DFQATT and SNEGSKA (reference sequence). This CDR3 region has 14 residues. The CDR3 reads CSATRTGEPETQYF. CDR3 sequence (DNA): TGCAGTGCTACCCGGACAGGGGAACCGGAGACCCAGTACTTC.

In its sample, this clonotype was seen once. V gene TRBV6-5 combines with J gene TRBJ2-3, with D perhaps TRBD1 (6 bases). Germline V lookup: CDR1 MNHEY, CDR2 SVGAGI. This CDR3 region has 16 residues. V shed 4 bases and J shed 1 base, with 15 bases lying between them. The CDR3 DNA is TGTGCCAGCAGTTCCTCCGGGACACCGGGCACAGATACGCAGTATTTT. Encoded protein: CASSSSGTPGTDTQYF.